This T cell receptor (beta chain) was sequenced for a study of cytomegalovirus exposure and HLA in healthy donors. Study-level information: In an earlier analysis, 117 million unique TCR beta sequences were found from 150 million to 200 million T cells. Study conclusions and caveats: It was likely that a cluster of highly shared sequence variants was a sequencing artifact. Accurate HLA-A and HLA-B prediction from TCR beta sequences was reported for most subjects. Apart from CMV serostatus, no immune exposure information was available.

Primers included in the PCR were 60 Vbeta and 13 Jbeta primers. The data were produced by immunoSEQ multiplex PCR, yet TCRdb's version contains in-frame clones alone and is incomplete. The sample has about 90,000 clones; the top ten hold about 3.4%. CDR1 SGHAT and CDR2 FQNNGV come from the germline V gene. Germline trimming cut 3 bases from V and 6 bases from J; bases unmatched to any gene: 5. This CDR3 spans 15 amino acids. Comments on this clone: Its cognate antigen is unknown.

The sample was PBMCs. V and J are TRBV11-2 and TRBJ2-1; TRBD2 aligns across 10 bases. This sequence originates from a woman in her twenties or thirties in good health and CMV-seronegative. CDR3 DNA: TGTGCCAGCAGCTTCCCGCTAGCGGGGGTCAATGAGCAGTTCTTC. Protein: CASSFPLAGVNEQFF.